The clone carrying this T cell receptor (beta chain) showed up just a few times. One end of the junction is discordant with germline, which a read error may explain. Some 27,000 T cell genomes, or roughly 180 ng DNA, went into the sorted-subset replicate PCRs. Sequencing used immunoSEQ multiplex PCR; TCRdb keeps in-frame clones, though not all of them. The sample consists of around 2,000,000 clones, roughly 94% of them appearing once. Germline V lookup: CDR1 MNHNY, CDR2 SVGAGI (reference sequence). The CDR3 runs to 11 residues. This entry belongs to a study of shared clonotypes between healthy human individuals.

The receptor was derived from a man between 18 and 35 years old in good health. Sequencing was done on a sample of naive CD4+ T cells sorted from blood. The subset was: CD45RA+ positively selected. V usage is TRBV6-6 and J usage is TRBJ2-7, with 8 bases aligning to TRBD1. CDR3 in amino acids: CASSTQDREFF. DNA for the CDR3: TGTGCCAGCAGTACCCAGGACAGGGAATTCTTC.